Below are 18 T cell receptor beta chains sequenced from a single sample in a study of cytomegalovirus exposure and HLA in healthy donors. PCR was performed using 60 Vbeta and 13 Jbeta primers. Repertoires were generated with immunoSEQ multiplex PCR, while TCRdb's copy carries only in-frame clones and drops some. Recorded for this sample: roughly 58,000 clones. Sequenced material: PBMCs. All receptors come from a woman aged 50 to 65 in good health and CMV-seropositive.

CDR3 protein: CASSSAGTGNRGYTF. The CDR3, as DNA: TGTGCCAGCAGCTCCGCCGGGACAGGGAACCGTGGCTACACCTTC. V gene TRBV28 combines with J gene TRBJ1-2; TRBD1 agrees at 9 bases. Germline lookup yields CDR1 MDHEN and CDR2 SYDVKM. With 6 bases clipped from V and 7 bases from J, the junction kept 12 bases outside the gene matches. The CDR3 extends over 15 amino acids.

The chain combines TRBV19 with TRBJ2-7; TRBD1 might be the D (6 bases). V lost 5 bases, J lost 2 bases, and 13 bases lay in between. The germline CDR1 and CDR2 sequences are LNHDA and SQIVND (reference sequence). This CDR3 is built from 14 residues. The CDR3 nucleotides are TGTGCCAGTAGTCCTGGGGACAAGACCTACGAGCAGTACTTC. It translates to CASSPGDKTYEQYF.

The chain combines TRBV27 with TRBJ2-7; 9 nucleotides line up with TRBD2. Germline values: CDR1 MNHEY, CDR2 SMNVEV (reference sequence). The length of the CDR3 is 15 residues. The V gene end was trimmed by 4 bases and the J gene end by 3 bases; junction bases not matched to a gene: 7. The CDR3 DNA follows: TGTGCCAGCAGTTCGCCGACTAGCGGATTCTACGAGCAGTACTTC. Its translation: CASSSPTSGFYEQYF.

This rearrangement joins TRBV18 to TRBJ1-2; 8 bases are a match to TRBD1. Per the germline V gene, CDR1 is KGHSH and CDR2 is LQKENI. This CDR3 has 13 residues. Trimming took 2 bases from V and 8 from J; bases not matched to a gene: 4. The chain's CDR3 is CASSPEQGGGYTF. The CDR3, as DNA: TGTGCCAGCTCACCAGAACAGGGGGGCGGCTACACCTTC.

This chain joins TRBV9 and TRBJ2-3; 10 bases align to TRBD2. The CDR3 covers 17 residues. V was clipped by 3 bases and J by 2 bases; unmatched bases: 9. Looked up from germline, CDR1 is SGDLS and CDR2 is YYNGEE. The CDR3 reads CASSEIYSGGYTDTQYF. In DNA, the CDR3 is TGTGCCAGCAGCGAAATATATAGCGGGGGGTACACAGATACGCAGTATTTT.

The genes are TRBV5-1 and TRBJ2-2, with D tentatively TRBD1 (6 bases). Germline CDR1 and CDR2: SGHRS and YFSETQ. Trimming removed 4 bases at V and 4 bases at J, with 14 bases between. The CDR3 extends over 15 amino acids. CDR3 DNA: TGCGCCAGCAGCCTGGAGGTCAGGGGCACCGGGGAGCTGTTTTTT. It codes for CASSLEVRGTGELFF. The complete variable domain, with remaining parts taken from reference TRBV5-1 and TRBJ2-2, reads KAGVTQTPRYLIKTRGQQVTLSCSPISGHRSVSWYQQTPGQGLQFLFEYFSETQRNKGNFPGRFSGRQFSNSRSEMNVSTLELGDSALYLCASSLEVRGTGELFFGEGSRLTVL.

V gene TRBV5-1 combines with J gene TRBJ1-2; TRBD1 matches 9 bases. The CDR3 has 15 amino acids. The germline CDR1 and CDR2 sequences are SGHRS and YFSETQ. The trim removed 4 bases at V and 5 bases at J, leaving 9 bases unmatched. The CDR3 region is CASSPGTGKGYGYTF. The CDR3 DNA is TGCGCCAGCAGCCCCGGGACAGGGAAGGGGTATGGCTACACCTTC.

This chain uses TRBV4-2 with TRBJ2-2, with 8 bases fitting TRBD2. The CDR3 is made up of 17 amino acids. Per the germline V gene, CDR1 is LGHNA and CDR2 is YNFKEQ. V gave up 1 base and J gave up 3 bases; unmatched junction bases: 7. The CDR3 DNA sequence: TGTGCCAGCAGCCAAGGGGCTAGCGGGCCTTACACCGGGGAGCTGTTTTTT. Translated, it gives CASSQGASGPYTGELFF.

The chain uses TRBV15 and TRBJ2-3, with 7 bases lining up with TRBD2. V was clipped by 7 bases and J by 3 bases; unmatched bases: 16. The CDR3 runs 17 residues. Germline V gene data show CDR1 as LNHNV and CDR2 as YYDKDF (reference sequence). This chain's CDR3 is CATNTLAGERKTDTQYF. In nucleotides, the CDR3 is TGTGCCACCAACACACTTGCGGGGGAAAGGAAGACAGATACGCAGTATTTT.

The rearrangement links TRBV16 to TRBJ1-1, with 7 bases lining up with TRBD1. V dropped 3 bases and J dropped 11; count of bases not matched to a gene: 6. Germline CDR1 is KGHSY and CDR2 is FQNENV. The CDR3 contains 12 residues. The chain's CDR3 is CASSHETGRAFF. The CDR3 DNA reads TGTGCCAGCAGCCACGAGACAGGGAGGGCTTTCTTT.

V gene TRBV5-4 combines with J gene TRBJ2-2, with TRBD2 matching over 7 bases. This CDR3 region has 16 residues. Trimming took 4 bases from V and 2 from J; bases not matched to a gene: 8. Germline-derived CDR1 and CDR2 are SGHNT and YYREEE (reference sequence). The CDR3 DNA reads as TGTGCCAGCAGCCCCGGGCTAGCGGTAAACACCGGGGAGCTGTTTTTT. This encodes CASSPGLAVNTGELFF.

The V and J genes are TRBV5-1 and TRBJ1-1; the match to TRBD1 covers 9 bases. CDR3 length: 15 residues. The junction had 5 bases not matched to a gene; V was cut back by 4 bases and J by 1 base. The germline V gene has CDR1 SGHRS and CDR2 YFSETQ. CDR3 nucleotides: TGCGCCAGCAGCGCAGGGGGACAGGGGAACACTGAAGCTTTCTTT. Translated, it gives CASSAGGQGNTEAFF.

The chain has TRBV27 and TRBJ2-1, with D possibly matching TRBD2 (5 bases). The CDR3 runs to 15 residues. The ends were cut back, 5 bases at V and 0 bases at J, with 11 bases in the middle. Germline CDR1 and CDR2: MNHEY and SMNVEV (reference sequence). Here the CDR3 reads CASSIRGSSYNEQFF. CDR3 nucleotides: TGTGCCAGCAGTATACGGGGAAGCTCCTACAATGAGCAGTTCTTC.

The rearrangement uses TRBV19 and TRBJ2-7, with 14 bases identical to TRBD2. The germline CDR1 and CDR2 sequences are LNHDA and SQIVND (reference sequence). V dropped 7 bases and J dropped 1; count of bases not matched to a gene: 9. This CDR3 has 17 residues. The CDR3 here is CASTERGLAGASYEQYF. The CDR3 coding sequence is TGTGCCAGTACCGAACGGGGACTAGCGGGAGCTTCCTACGAGCAGTACTTC.

The chain links TRBV30 to TRBJ2-5; possible D gene TRBD2, 6 bases. CDR1 and CDR2 (germline): GTSNPN, SVGIG (reference sequence). The CDR3 has 14 amino acids. V lost 0 bases and J lost 5, with 13 bases in between. The CDR3 spells CAWSVLGGLETQYF. The CDR3 region has the DNA TGTGCCTGGAGTGTACTGGGGGGATTGGAGACCCAGTACTTC.

The rearrangement links TRBV19 to TRBJ1-5; TRBD1 agrees at 10 bases. The V gene end was trimmed by 7 bases and the J gene end by 0 bases; junction bases not matched to a gene: 3. CDR1 and CDR2 (germline): LNHDA, SQIVND (reference sequence). The CDR3 spans 15 residues. For the CDR3, the DNA is TGTGCCAGTAAGGACAGGGGGAATAGCAATCAGCCCCAGCATTTT. It translates to CASKDRGNSNQPQHF.

The chain uses TRBV20-1 and TRBJ2-1; the D is unclear. The CDR3 is 10 amino acids. V was cut by 5 bases and J by 7 bases, with 6 bases left in between. Germline CDR1 reads DFQATT; CDR2 reads SNEGSKA (reference sequence). The CDR3 DNA sequence: TGCAGTGCTTCGTCGAATGAGCAGTTCTTC. The encoded protein is CSASSNEQFF.

This chain connects TRBV15 to TRBJ1-2; TRBD1 matches 11 bases. The V gene's germline CDR1 is LNHNV and CDR2 YYDKDF (reference sequence). The CDR3 totals 13 residues. The V and J ends lost 6 bases and 8 bases, in that order; junction bases with no gene match: 5. The chain's CDR3 is CATRKGTGGGYTF. CDR3 DNA sequence: TGTGCCACCAGAAAAGGGACAGGGGGAGGCTACACCTTC.